This paragraph covers one TCR beta chain sequence. The data derive from a study of blood T cell repertoires in COVID-19. About the research overall: COVID-19 samples from acute and convalescent phases originated in the United States, Italy and Spain.

Enrolled through a virtual design, the participants were between about 18 and 89 years of age and came from under 25 US areas. In the study's own analysis: Reference gene primers were amplified, and this amplification served to estimate nucleated cell counts. Sequenced by immunoSEQ multiplex PCR; TCRdb stores in-frame clones only, minus some. Clone size and the V and J calls come from that table; the DNA yielded D and trimming. The data hold 200,000 or so clones, with roughly 90% observed a single time. Germline V gene sequence: CDR1 SGHTA, CDR2 FQGNSA. The CDR3 has 16 residues. V was pared by 1 base and J by 2 bases, with 3 bases of the junction left unmatched.

The rearrangement links TRBV7-2 to TRBJ2-7, with 12 bases fitting TRBD2. This clonotype was obtained from a middle-aged woman with acute COVID-19. Material for sequencing was PBMCs or T cells enriched from blood (not recorded which). CDR3 residues: CASSLGTSGGTYEQYF. The CDR3 coding sequence is TGTGCCAGCAGCTTAGGTACTAGCGGGGGGACCTACGAGCAGTACTTC.